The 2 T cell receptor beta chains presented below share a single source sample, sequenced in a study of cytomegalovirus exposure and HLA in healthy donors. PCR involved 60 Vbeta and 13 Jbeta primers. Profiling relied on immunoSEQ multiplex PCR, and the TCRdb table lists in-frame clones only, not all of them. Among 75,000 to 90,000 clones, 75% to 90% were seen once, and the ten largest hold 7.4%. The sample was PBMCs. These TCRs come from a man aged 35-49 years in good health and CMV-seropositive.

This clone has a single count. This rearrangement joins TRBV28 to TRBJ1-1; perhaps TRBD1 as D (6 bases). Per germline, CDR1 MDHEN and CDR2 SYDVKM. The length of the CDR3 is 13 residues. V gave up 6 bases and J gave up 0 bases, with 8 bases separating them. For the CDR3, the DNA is TGTGCCAGCAGCAGGGGCATGAACACTGAAGCTTTCTTT. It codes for CASSRGMNTEAFF.

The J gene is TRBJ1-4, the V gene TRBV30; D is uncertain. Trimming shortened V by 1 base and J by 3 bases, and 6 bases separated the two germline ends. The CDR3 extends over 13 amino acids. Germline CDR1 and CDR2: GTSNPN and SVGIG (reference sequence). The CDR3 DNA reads TGTGCCTGGAGTGCACAGTCTAATGAAAAACTGTTTTTT. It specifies CAWSAQSNEKLFF.